The entry that follows covers one T cell receptor (beta chain) sequence. The CDR3 length is 14 residues. Germline CDR1 reads MNHNS; CDR2 reads SASEGT. Trimming removed 6 bases from V and 3 bases from J; junction bases left unmatched: 8. Selection required adequate fresh-frozen tumor tissue plus more than two years' survival data. Here immunoSEQ multiplex PCR was the method, and the copy in TCRdb shows in-frame clones only, minus some. The repertoire holds more than 85,000 clones, with more than 75% as singletons. The data derive from a study of glioma-infiltrating T cells after dendritic cell vaccination.

The chain recombines TRBV6-1 with TRBJ2-7, with 7 bases identical to TRBD1. The receptor was derived from a human donor with glioblastoma. Specimen: blood, collected before dendritic cell vaccination. The CDR3 DNA sequence: TGTGCCAGCAGACTGGGACAGTCCCGCTACGAGCAGTACTTC. Protein sequence: CASRLGQSRYEQYF.